This TCR beta chain originates from a study of blood T cell repertoires in COVID-19. Only one count was recorded for this clone. This CDR3 is built from 15 residues. V lost 4 bases, J lost 3 bases, and 13 bases lay in between. CDR1 and CDR2 from the germline V gene are MDHEN and SYDVKM. The table came from immunoSEQ multiplex PCR; TCRdb's copy has only in-frame clones and leaves some out. Seen here are 300,000 to 350,000 clones, around 90% observed once, and the top ten hold under 1.1%. The sequence was collected from a woman aged 35 to 49 with COVID-19, enrolled during active disease. Sequencing was carried out using peripheral blood. The rearrangement joins TRBV28 to TRBJ1-5, with TRBD1 as a possible D gene (6 bases). The CDR3 region has the DNA TGTGCCAGCAGTTCCCTACAGGGAAACAATCAGCCCCAGCATTTT. Translated: CASSSLQGNNQPQHF.